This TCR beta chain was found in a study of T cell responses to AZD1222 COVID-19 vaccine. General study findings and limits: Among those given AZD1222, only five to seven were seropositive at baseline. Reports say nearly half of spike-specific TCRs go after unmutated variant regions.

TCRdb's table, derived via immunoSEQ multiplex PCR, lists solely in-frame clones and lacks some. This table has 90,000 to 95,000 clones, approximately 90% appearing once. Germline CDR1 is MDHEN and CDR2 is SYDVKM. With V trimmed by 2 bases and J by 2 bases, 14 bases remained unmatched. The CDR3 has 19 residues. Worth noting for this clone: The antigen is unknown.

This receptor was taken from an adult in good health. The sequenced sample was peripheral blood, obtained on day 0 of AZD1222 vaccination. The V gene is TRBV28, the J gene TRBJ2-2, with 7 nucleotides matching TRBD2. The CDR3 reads CASSLVVGAGAPNTGELFF. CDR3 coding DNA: TGTGCCAGCAGTTTAGTGGTCGGGGCGGGAGCGCCTAACACCGGGGAGCTGTTTTTT.